What follows are 28 T cell receptor beta chains derived from one specimen sequenced in a study of T cell responses to AZD1222 COVID-19 vaccine (dated by TCRdb to 2020 to 2022). Reading the label with the study, this specimen's time point is: about 28 days (+/-7) after the second vaccine dose. Libraries were built with the immunoSEQ multiplex PCR assay. The table was pulled from immuneACCESS by TCRdb, which kept in-frame rearrangements only. Such tables lose some clones; where checked, under half of the loss comes from unresolved V genes, and the rest has no known cause. The sample table holds 110,000 or so clones, of which more than 75% were seen once. The ten largest make up 4.4% of the sample. The starting material was peripheral blood, obtained 28 days after the second AZD1222 dose. The receptors stem from an adult who received the AZD1222 COVID-19 vaccine.

This clone was recorded a few times. This sequence joins TRBV2 and TRBJ1-3; no firm D call. Per germline, CDR1 SNHLY and CDR2 FYNNEI. V shed 4 bases and J shed 1 base, with 5 bases lying between them. This CDR3 has 13 amino acids. CDR3 sequence: CASSVSSGNTIYF. CDR3 nucleotide sequence: TGTGCCAGCAGTGTTAGTTCTGGAAACACCATATATTTT.

The V call is TRBV4-2, the J call TRBJ2-1; D uncertain. Germline CDR1 LGHNA, CDR2 YNFKEQ. The length of the CDR3 is 15 residues. V lost 4 bases, J lost 9 bases, and 19 bases lay in between. CDR3 loop: CASSPRSGNEVEQFF. CDR3 nucleotides: TGTGCCAGCAGCCCAAGGTCTGGGAATGAAGTTGAGCAGTTCTTC.

The J gene is TRBJ2-3, the V gene TRBV5-1; 9 bases align to TRBD1. Per germline, CDR1 SGHRS and CDR2 YFSETQ. The CDR3 covers 16 residues. Trimming took 3 bases from V and 2 from J; bases not matched to a gene: 7. The CDR3 reads CASSYARDRVTDTQYF. The DNA of the CDR3 is TGCGCCAGCAGCTACGCTCGGGACAGGGTCACAGATACGCAGTATTTT.

The chain uses TRBV30 and TRBJ1-5, with a weak D call TRBD1 (5 bases). The CDR3 totals 15 residues. The ends were cut back, 2 bases at V and 4 bases at J, with 15 bases in the middle. Germline V gene lookup returns CDR1 GTSNPN and CDR2 SVGIG (reference sequence). CDR3 region: CAWSPIDSLNQPQHF. In nucleotides, the CDR3 is TGTGCCTGGAGTCCAATTGACAGTCTAAATCAGCCCCAGCATTTT.

The chain combines TRBV5-1 with TRBJ2-1; perhaps D is TRBD1 or TRBD2 (5 bases each). Germline V CDR1 and CDR2: SGHRS, YFSETQ. The CDR3 spans 13 residues. Trimming left V 6 bases short and J 5 bases short, with 12 bases between. This CDR3 is CASNRDGHNEQFF. CDR3 nucleotide sequence: TGCGCCAGCAACCGGGACGGACACAATGAGCAGTTCTTC.

The V call is TRBV29-1, the J call TRBJ1-2; D ambiguous. Germline V gene lookup returns CDR1 SQVTM and CDR2 ANQGSEA. Deletions cut 1 base from V and 2 bases from J, with 5 bases between. The CDR3 contains 12 residues. In DNA, the CDR3 is TGCAGCGTTGAAGCCTCCAACTATGGCTACACCTTC. Its protein product is CSVEASNYGYTF.

The chain recombines TRBV19 with TRBJ2-3, with 9 bases lining up with TRBD2. The ends lost 5 bases at V and 3 bases at J; junction bases unmatched: 6. The CDR3 loop spans 15 amino acids. Germline loops: CDR1 LNHDA, CDR2 SQIVND (reference sequence). CDR3 bases: TGTGCCAGTAGTGCTCTAGCGGGAAGTACAGATACGCAGTATTTT. This sequence encodes CASSALAGSTDTQYF.

The chain is built from TRBV27 and TRBJ1-6; maybe TRBD1 (5 bases). In germline, CDR1 is MNHEY, CDR2 SMNVEV (reference sequence). V was shortened by 0 bases and J by 10 bases, with 13 bases between the two germline ends. The CDR3 is made up of 15 amino acids. Here the CDR3 reads CASSLSQGIGSPLHF. The CDR3 DNA sequence: TGTGCCAGCAGTTTATCGCAGGGAATAGGATCACCCCTCCACTTT.

A single count supports this clone. The chain links TRBV2 to TRBJ1-1; D not certain. Germline V gene sequence: CDR1 SNHLY, CDR2 FYNNEI. CDR3 length equals 14 residues. Trimming stripped 2 bases from V and 4 bases from J, with 11 bases between. The CDR3 DNA follows: TGTGCCAGCAGTGAACTATCGGGGAGCACTGAAGCTTTCTTT. This translates into CASSELSGSTEAFF.

The chain recombines TRBV7-9 with TRBJ2-7; a possible D gene is TRBD2 (7 bases). The CDR3 sequence is 13 residues long. Per the germline V gene, CDR1 is SEHNR and CDR2 is FQNEAQ (reference sequence). The V gene lost 4 bases and the J gene lost 5 bases, with 12 bases spanning the gap. CDR3 protein: CASSWGGQDEQYF. CDR3 coding DNA: TGTGCCAGCAGCTGGGGGGGGCAGGACGAGCAGTACTTC.

V usage is TRBV5-4 and J usage is TRBJ2-7, with TRBD1 matching over 8 bases. From germline, CDR1 is SGHNT and CDR2 YYREEE (reference sequence). The CDR3 covers 14 residues. Trimming cost V 4 bases and J 7 bases; bases outside gene matches: 10. CDR3 sequence (DNA): TGTGCCAGCAGCAGGCCGGGACAGGCGGAGGAGCAGTACTTC. Protein product: CASSRPGQAEEQYF.

The J gene is TRBJ1-2, the V gene TRBV13, with D tentatively TRBD1 (6 bases). Germline V lookup: CDR1 PRHDT, CDR2 FYEKMQ (reference sequence). The CDR3 contains 15 residues. The V and J ends lost 6 bases and 6 bases respectively, with 20 bases between them. CDR3: CASRPRGGPRDGYTF. The CDR3, as DNA: TGTGCCAGCAGGCCCCGGGGGGGCCCGCGGGATGGCTACACCTTC.

This chain uses TRBV29-1 with TRBJ1-2; 7 bases are a match to TRBD1. The germline V gene has CDR1 SQVTM and CDR2 ANQGSEA. The J segment lost 6 bases and the V segment lost 7 bases, leaving 8 bases of the junction unmatched. CDR3 length equals 12 residues. For the CDR3, the DNA is TGCAGCGCTACCTCGACAGGGAATGGCTACACCTTC. Translating it yields CSATSTGNGYTF.

CDR3 amino acids: CASSLGQNTEAFF. The CDR3 region has the DNA TGTGCCAGCAGCCTTGGACAGAACACTGAAGCTTTCTTT. J is TRBJ1-1 and V is TRBV4-2; a weak D match, TRBD1 (5 bases). The CDR3 spans 13 residues. Germline CDR1 reads LGHNA; CDR2 reads YNFKEQ. The ends were cut back, 4 bases at V and 1 base at J, with 7 bases in the middle.

The genes are TRBV4-3 and TRBJ2-7; D assignment may be TRBD1 or TRBD2 (5 bases each). CDR1 and CDR2 (germline): LGHNA, YSLEER. V shed 2 bases and J shed 6 bases, with 20 bases lying between them. This CDR3 comprises 16 residues. This CDR3 reads CASSQLLGGSQGEQYF. For the CDR3, the DNA is TGCGCCAGCAGCCAACTCTTGGGCGGGTCGCAGGGCGAGCAGTACTTC.

The genes are TRBV19 and TRBJ1-3; tentative D call: TRBD1 (5 bases). This CDR3 region has 14 residues. The V end was cut by 7 bases, the J end by 0 bases, with 10 bases between. The germline V gene encodes CDR1 LNHDA and CDR2 SQIVND (reference sequence). CDR3 sequence (DNA): TGTGCCAGTATCCAGGGAAACTCTGGAAACACCATATATTTT. As protein: CASIQGNSGNTIYF.

CDR3 DNA: TGTGCCAGCAGCCCCAGGCGGTATAATTCACCCCTCCACTTT. Translating it yields CASSPRRYNSPLHF. The chain has TRBV6-5 and TRBJ1-6; D not certain. Per the germline V gene, CDR1 is MNHEY and CDR2 is SVGAGI. Trimming shortened V by 6 bases and J by 4 bases, and 10 bases separated the two germline ends. The CDR3 spans 14 residues.

The V call is TRBV9, the J call TRBJ2-2; 7 bases fit TRBD2. Germline CDR1 is SGDLS and CDR2 is YYNGEE. The CDR3 has 14 residues. V trimming: 0 bases; J trimming: 4 bases; junction bases outside the gene matches: 0. CDR3 DNA sequence: TGTGCCAGCAGCGTAGCGGGGGGCACCGGGGAGCTGTTTTTT. Translating gives CASSVAGGTGELFF.

The V call is TRBV5-6, the J call TRBJ1-1; D is undetermined. V dropped 0 bases and J dropped 9 bases, with 18 bases sitting between them. The CDR3 spans 15 residues. CDR1 SGHDT and CDR2 YYEEEE come from the germline V gene. CDR3 DNA: TGTGCCAGCAGCTTGGCCGTGGGGTACCTTGTTCAAGCTTTCTTT. It is translated as CASSLAVGYLVQAFF.

The chain combines TRBV3-1 (or the pseudogene TRBV3-2) with TRBJ1-6; D might be TRBD1 (5 bases). The V and J ends lost 3 bases and 11 bases respectively, with 11 bases between them. Germline V gene sequence: CDR1 LGHDT, CDR2 YNNKEL (reference sequence). The CDR3 length is 13 residues. The CDR3 bases are TGTGCCAGCAGCCAGTCGGGGCATCCACCCCTCCACTTT. Encoded protein: CASSQSGHPPLHF.

The rearrangement joins TRBV27 to TRBJ2-1; D unresolved. CDR1 is MNHEY, CDR2 SMNVEV, per germline (reference sequence). Trimming shortened V by 2 bases and J by 7 bases, and 9 bases separated the two germline ends. CDR3 length: 13 residues. Written as DNA, the CDR3 is TGTGCCAGCAGTTTAGGGCGTGGAAATGAGCAGTTCTTC. This sequence encodes CASSLGRGNEQFF.

The chain carries TRBV7-3 and TRBJ1-1, with TRBD1 as a possible D gene (6 bases). CDR3 size: 14 residues. CDR1 is SGHTA and CDR2 is FQGTGA in the germline V gene. V lost 2 bases and J lost 1, with 8 bases in between. CDR3 DNA sequence: TGTGCCAGCAGCTTAGGGGGGCCGAACACTGAAGCTTTCTTT. Protein product: CASSLGGPNTEAFF. Combining the CDR3 with reference TRBV7-3 and TRBJ1-1 gives the whole variable domain GAGVSQTPSNKVTEKGKYVELRCDPISGHTALYWYRQSLGQGPEFLIYFQGTGAADDSGLPNDRFFAVRPEGSVSTLKIQRTERGDSAVYLCASSLGGPNTEAFFGQGTRLTVV.

The DNA for the CDR3 is TGTGCCAGCAGCAAACAGGGAGGGGATACGCAGTATTTT. Amino acid sequence: CASSKQGGDTQYF. The rearrangement joins TRBV7-3 to TRBJ2-3; TRBD2 is a possible D gene (7 bases). CDR3 length: 13 residues. CDR1 is SGHTA, CDR2 FQGTGA, per germline. The V and J ends lost 5 bases and 6 bases respectively, with 12 bases between them.

This CDR3 is CASSSKASGDTDTQYF. The DNA for the CDR3 is TGTGCCAGCAGTTCAAAGGCTAGCGGCGACACAGATACGCAGTATTTT. The chain carries TRBV27 and TRBJ2-3, with 7 bases fitting TRBD2. The CDR3 is made up of 16 amino acids. J gave up 2 bases and V 4 bases, and 9 bases lay outside the gene matches. Per germline, CDR1 MNHEY and CDR2 SMNVEV (reference sequence).

The DNA of the CDR3 is TGTGCCAGCAGAGCACCAGGGTACAGCTACAATGAGCAGTTCTTC. Translating gives CASRAPGYSYNEQFF. The chain links TRBV28 to TRBJ2-1; D might be TRBD1 (5 bases). The V and J ends lost 6 bases and 3 bases respectively, with 15 bases between them. The germline CDR1 and CDR2 sequences are MDHEN and SYDVKM. The CDR3 contains 15 residues.

The chain combines TRBV25-1 with TRBJ2-7; D remains unclear. The CDR3 extends over 11 amino acids. With 3 bases removed from V and 10 bases from J, the gap between germline ends came to 10 bases. In germline, CDR1 is MGHDK, CDR2 SYGVNS. This CDR3 is CASSDGRAQYF. CDR3 nucleotide sequence: TGTGCCAGCAGTGACGGACGAGCACAGTACTTC.

The rearrangement joins TRBV27 to TRBJ2-3; the D is unclear. Trimming pared 1 base from V and 2 bases from J, leaving 10 bases between. This CDR3 spans 15 amino acids. CDR1 is MNHEY and CDR2 is SMNVEV in the germline V gene (reference sequence). CDR3 sequence: CASSLYPLSTDTQYF. CDR3 coding DNA: TGTGCCAGCAGTTTATATCCCCTCTCCACAGATACGCAGTATTTT.

The rearrangement links TRBV4-3 to TRBJ1-4, with 8 nucleotides matching TRBD1. This CDR3 spans 17 amino acids. After removal of 4 bases from V and 6 bases from J, the junction contained 13 bases not matched to a gene. The V gene's germline CDR1 is LGHNA and CDR2 YSLEER. This CDR3 reads CASSRTGLEVRDEKLFF. CDR3 DNA: TGCGCCAGCAGCCGGACAGGGCTGGAGGTTAGGGATGAAAAACTGTTTTTT.